These 11 T cell receptor beta chains were all obtained from the same sample, sequenced in a study of T cells in Graves' hyperthyroidism and ophthalmopathy. The investigators amplified TCR beta CDR3 regions from RNA transcripts. The primer set for the first-round RT-PCR of the TCR CDR3 was HTBI. TCRdb ran MiXCR on the multiplex PCR reads and lists one entry per CDR3 protein. The repertoire holds approximately 700,000 distinct CDR3 sequences, about 17% seen once, with over 7.5% in the top ten. Sample: blood. These receptors originate from a man aged 18 to 29 with Graves' hyperthyroidism.

This clonotype was recorded a few times. This chain joins TRBV2 and TRBJ2-1; TRBD2 matches at 10 bases. The CDR3 totals 14 residues. Germline CDR1 reads SNHLY; CDR2 reads FYNNEI. V lost 5 bases and J lost 8; bases outside the gene matches: 6. CDR3 in DNA: TGTGCCAGCAGTACTAGCGGGATCGGGTATGAGCAGTTCTTC. Residues: CASSTSGIGYEQFF.

The rearrangement joins TRBV6-5 to TRBJ1-2; D call uncertain. Deletions cut 2 bases from V and 4 bases from J, with 11 bases between. CDR1 and CDR2 from the germline V gene are MNHEY and SVGAGI. The CDR3 contains 14 residues. The CDR3 protein is CASSYKPLFYGYTF. CDR3 nucleotides: TGTGCCAGCAGTTACAAGCCCTTATTCTATGGCTACACCTTC.

V usage is TRBV20-1 and J usage is TRBJ2-1; 9 bases map to TRBD2. The CDR3 has 17 amino acids. Unmatched junction bases numbered 10, after V lost 3 bases and J lost 1 base. Germline V gene data show CDR1 as DFQATT and CDR2 as SNEGSKA (reference sequence). The CDR3 DNA sequence: TGCAGTGCTAGTGGACTAGCGACACTTTATTCCTACAATGAGCAGTTCTTC. Translated: CSASGLATLYSYNEQFF.

CDR3 sequence reads: CASSPTGFSEKLFF. CDR3 nucleotide sequence: TGCGCCAGCAGCCCGACAGGGTTTAGTGAAAAACTGTTTTTT. The gene calls are TRBV5-1 and TRBJ1-4, with 7 bases identical to TRBD1. CDR3 size: 14 residues. V lost 4 bases to trimming and J lost 7 bases; unmatched junction nucleotides: 7. Germline CDR1 SGHRS, CDR2 YFSETQ.

This clonotype was recorded a few times. The chain employs TRBV28 and TRBJ2-6, with D tentatively TRBD2 (7 bases). Germline-derived CDR1 and CDR2 are MDHEN and SYDVKM. CDR3 length equals 16 residues. V was pared by 6 bases and J by 6 bases, with 18 bases between. The CDR3 region has the DNA TGTGCCAGCAGATTGGGAGGGGGGAACGAGGCCAACGTCCTGACTTTC. As protein: CASRLGGGNEANVLTF.

This clonotype was detected ten times or more. The gene calls are TRBV3-1 and TRBJ2-1, with a weak D call TRBD1 (6 bases). V lost 5 bases and J lost 4, with 12 bases in between. The CDR3 spans 14 residues. CDR1 and CDR2 (germline): LGHDT, YNNKEL (reference sequence). The CDR3 DNA follows: TGTGCCAGCAGCATTGGAAGGGGGTACAATGAGCAGTTCTTC. As protein: CASSIGRGYNEQFF.

This clonotype was counted a few times. This rearrangement joins TRBV6-1 to TRBJ2-3; 8 bases are a match to TRBD1. The V gene end was trimmed by 2 bases and the J gene end by 2 bases; junction bases not matched to a gene: 6. CDR1 and CDR2 from the germline V gene are MNHNS and SASEGT. This CDR3 spans 16 amino acids. The CDR3 coding sequence is TGTGCCAGCAGTGAACGGACAGGGAGTCTCACAGATACGCAGTATTTT. It codes for CASSERTGSLTDTQYF.

About this clonotype: With a much larger clone just one base away, this may be a read error. This rearrangement joins TRBV11-2 to TRBJ1-2, with no clear D. Germline CDR1 is SGHAT and CDR2 is FQNNGV. This CDR3 is 14 amino acids long. CDR3 coding DNA: TGTGCCAACAGCTTAGGTTCACCAAACTATGGCTACACCTTC. Translating gives CANSLGSPNYGYTF.

As concerns this clonotype: This could be a read error, since a much larger clone is one nucleotide away. The V gene is TRBV2, the J gene TRBJ2-3; the D gene is possibly TRBD2 (6 bases). The CDR3 consists of 14 residues. Germline V CDR1 and CDR2: SNHLY, FYNNEI. V lost 8 bases and J lost 4, with 16 bases in between. The CDR3: CASALWRAADTQYF. CDR3 sequence (DNA): TGTGCCAGCGCGCTCTGGAGGGCCGCAGATACGCAGTATTTT.

Concerning this clonotype: Given a much more abundant clone one base away, this may be a read error. This CDR3 is missing its conserved last phenylalanine or tryptophan, likely due to a read error. V gene TRBV2 combines with J gene TRBJ2-7; TRBD1 is a possible D gene (5 bases). The length of the CDR3 is 14 residues. Trimming took 6 bases from V and 1 from J, leaving 13 bases between them. The germline gives CDR1 SNHLY, CDR2 FYNNEI. The CDR3 loop reads CASREQGISYEQYL. In DNA, the CDR3 is TGTGCCAGCAGGGAGCAGGGCATATCCTACGAGCAGTACCTC.

The chain carries TRBV7-2 and TRBJ1-2, with D uncertain. V was cut by 1 base and J by 5 bases, with 11 bases left in between. The CDR3 is 14 residues long. CDR1 and CDR2 (germline): SGHTA, FQGNSA. CDR3 sequence reads: CASSLGGFGYGYTF. The CDR3 nucleotides are TGTGCCAGCAGCTTAGGAGGGTTTGGATATGGCTACACCTTC.